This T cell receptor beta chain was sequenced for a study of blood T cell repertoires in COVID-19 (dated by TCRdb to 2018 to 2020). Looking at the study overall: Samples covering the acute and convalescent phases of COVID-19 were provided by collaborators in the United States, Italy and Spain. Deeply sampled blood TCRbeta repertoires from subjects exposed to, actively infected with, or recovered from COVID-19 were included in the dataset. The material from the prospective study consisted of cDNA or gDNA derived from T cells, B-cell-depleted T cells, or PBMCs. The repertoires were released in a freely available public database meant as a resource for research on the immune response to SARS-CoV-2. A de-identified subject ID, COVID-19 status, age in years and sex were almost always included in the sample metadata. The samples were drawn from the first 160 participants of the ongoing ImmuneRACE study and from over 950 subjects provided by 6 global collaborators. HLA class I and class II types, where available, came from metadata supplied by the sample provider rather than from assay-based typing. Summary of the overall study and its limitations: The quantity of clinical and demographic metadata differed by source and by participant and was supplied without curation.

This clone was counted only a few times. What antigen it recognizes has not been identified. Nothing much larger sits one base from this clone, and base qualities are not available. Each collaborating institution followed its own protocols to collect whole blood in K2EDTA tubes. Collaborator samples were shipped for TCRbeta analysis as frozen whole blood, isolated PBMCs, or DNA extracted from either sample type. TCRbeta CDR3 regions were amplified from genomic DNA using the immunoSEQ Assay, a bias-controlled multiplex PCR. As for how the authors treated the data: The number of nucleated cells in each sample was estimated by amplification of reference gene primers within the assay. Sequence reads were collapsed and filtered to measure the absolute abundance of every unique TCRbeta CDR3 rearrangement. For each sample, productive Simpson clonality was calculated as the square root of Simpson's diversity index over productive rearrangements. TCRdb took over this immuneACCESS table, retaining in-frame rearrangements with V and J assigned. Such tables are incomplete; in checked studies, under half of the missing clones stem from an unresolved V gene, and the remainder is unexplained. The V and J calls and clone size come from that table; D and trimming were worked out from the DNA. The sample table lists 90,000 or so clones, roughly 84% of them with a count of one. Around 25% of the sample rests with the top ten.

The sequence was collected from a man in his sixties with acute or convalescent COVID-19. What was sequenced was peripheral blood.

The CDR3 here reads CASTARTGAGNTIYF. The nucleotide sequence reads TGTGCCAGCACCGCCAGGACAGGGGCTGGAAACACCATATATTTT. The chain uses TRBV6-5 and TRBJ1-3; the junction holds 9 bases that match TRBD1. CDR1 and CDR2 are drawn from the germline V gene: MNHEY, SVGAGI. The CDR3 numbers 15 residues from cysteine through phenylalanine. Only CDR3 DNA is held: 45 bases, read in frame from base 1. The junction shows trimming of 7 bases on V and 2 bases on J, and the gene matches do not reach 6 bases of it.